This TCR beta chain was recorded in a study of blood T cell repertoires in COVID-19 (dated by TCRdb to 2018 to 2021). Regarding the study in general: Samples covering the acute and convalescent phases of COVID-19 were provided by collaborators in the United States, Italy and Spain. The repertoires were made available in a free public database intended to serve as a resource for research on the immune response to SARS-CoV-2. Where available, HLA class I and class II types were obtained from metadata supplied by the sample provider rather than from assay-based typing. The dataset comprised deeply sampled blood TCRbeta repertoires from subjects exposed to, actively infected with, or recovered from COVID-19. A de-identified subject ID, COVID-19 status, age in years and sex were almost always included in the sample metadata. The samples were drawn from the first 160 participants of the ongoing ImmuneRACE study and from about 1,200 subjects provided by 6 global collaborators. The prospective study material was composed of cDNA or gDNA derived from T cells, B-cell-depleted T cells, or PBMCs.

TCRbeta CDR3 regions were amplified from genomic DNA using the immunoSEQ Assay, a bias-controlled multiplex PCR. The published analysis was carried out like this. The number of nucleated cells in each sample was estimated from the amplification of reference gene primers within the assay. Sequence reads were collapsed and filtered to measure the absolute abundance of every unique TCRbeta CDR3 rearrangement. For each sample, productive Simpson clonality was calculated as the square root of Simpson's diversity index over productive rearrangements. The table comes from immuneACCESS by way of TCRdb, which keeps in-frame sequences with V and J called. Part of the clones is missing from these tables; in studies checked, under half for an unresolved V gene and the rest for unknown reasons. That table is the source of V, J and clone size, and D and trimming were worked out from the DNA. This sample has 80,000 or so clones in its table, and approximately 86% of those were observed once. Roughly 2% of the sample is held by the ten biggest clonotypes.

The junction carries 17 bases between V and J, which are trimmed by 10 bases and 8 bases respectively. The cysteine opens and the phenylalanine closes a CDR3 of 12 amino acids. Kept here is only the CDR3 DNA, which spans 36 bases and is read in frame from base 1. The germline V gene specifies MDHEN as CDR1 and SYDVKM as CDR2. What the study reported, not specific to this receptor: How much clinical and demographic metadata was included differed by source and by participant, and the metadata was provided uncurated.

Collaborating institutions collected whole blood in K2EDTA tubes following their own protocols. For TCRbeta analysis, collaborator samples were shipped as frozen whole blood, as isolated PBMCs, or as DNA extracted from either sample type. Worth noting for this clone: Its antigen has not been determined. The input lacks base qualities; no much larger clone sits a single base away.

The V and J genes are TRBV28 and TRBJ1-2, with no D gene named confidently. Material for sequencing was peripheral blood. This receptor was identified in an older woman with acute or convalescent COVID-19. The nucleotides read TGTGCCACCCTCGGGGAGACGGACGGCTACACCTTC. The resulting protein is CATLGETDGYTF.